This TCR beta chain was observed in a study of shared clonotypes between healthy human individuals. In the study overall: Per donor, three plates held CD4 naive cells, three held CD4 memory, two held CD8 naive and one held CD8 memory.

This CDR3 has 14 amino acids. V was clipped by 1 base and J by 2 bases, with 6 bases between them. Germline V gene lookup returns CDR1 SGHRS and CDR2 YFSETQ. The assay was immunoSEQ multiplex PCR, and TCRdb's table has in-frame clones only and misses some. The sample holds approximately 2.1 million clones, over 85% seen once. In regard to this clone: This specimen includes other DNA sequences encoding the same CDR3.

The chain employs TRBV5-1 and TRBJ2-2, with D unresolved. This receptor was identified in a man younger than 30 in good health. Some clones in this sample may be carry-over from other donors' samples. The sequencing sample was made of naive CD4+ T cells from PBMCs. Subset of the sample: CD45RA+ positively selected. CDR3 region: CASSLIPNTGELFF. For the CDR3, the DNA is TGCGCCAGCAGCTTGATACCAAACACCGGGGAGCTGTTTTTT. The complete variable domain, with remaining parts taken from reference TRBV5-1 and TRBJ2-2, reads KAGVTQTPRYLIKTRGQQVTLSCSPISGHRSVSWYQQTPGQGLQFLFEYFSETQRNKGNFPGRFSGRQFSNSRSEMNVSTLELGDSALYLCASSLIPNTGELFFGEGSRLTVL.